The T cell receptor beta chain described here comes from a study of blood T cell repertoires in COVID-19 (dated by TCRdb to the early 2020s). Some background on the complete study: The collaborator samples originated in the United States, Italy and Spain and spanned the acute and convalescent phases of COVID-19. The samples were drawn from two sources: the first 160 participants of the ongoing ImmuneRACE study, and 1,000 to 1,500 subjects contributed by 6 global collaborators. The material from the prospective study consisted of cDNA or gDNA derived from T cells, B-cell-depleted T cells, or PBMCs. The sample metadata nearly always contained a de-identified subject ID, COVID-19 status, age in years and sex. A freely available public database, intended as a resource for researchers studying the immune response to SARS-CoV-2, is where the repertoires were released. HLA class I and class II types, where available, came from metadata supplied by the sample provider rather than from assay-based typing. The dataset comprised deeply sampled blood TCRbeta repertoires from subjects exposed to, actively infected with, or recovered from COVID-19. Study-wide findings and limitations: Clinical and demographic metadata were provided uncurated, with the amount varying by source and participant.

TCRbeta CDR3 regions were amplified from genomic DNA by means of the immunoSEQ Assay, a bias-controlled multiplex PCR. The paper's data handling went like this. The number of nucleated cells in each sample was estimated from the amplification of reference gene primers within the assay. To quantify the absolute abundance of each unique TCRbeta CDR3 rearrangement, sequence reads were collapsed and filtered. For each sample, productive Simpson clonality was calculated as the square root of Simpson's diversity index over productive rearrangements. The source is immuneACCESS, and TCRdb retained only in-frame sequences with V and J called. Part of the clones is not carried over; for the studies checked, unresolved V genes explain less than half of this, and the remainder is unexplained. That table supplies the V and J calls and clone size; D and trimming were determined from the DNA. Here the sample has about 160,000 clones; about 86% occur a single time. Of the sample, roughly a fifth is held by the ten largest clones.

A word on this clone: Its antigen is still unknown. Base qualities are not recorded, but no much larger clone differs from it by a single base.

Each collaborating institution followed its own protocols to collect whole blood in K2EDTA tubes. For TCRbeta analysis, collaborator samples were shipped as frozen whole blood, as isolated PBMCs, or as DNA extracted from either sample type. V is reduced by 2 bases and J by 4 bases, leaving a spacing of 9 bases between them. The germline V gene (reference sequence) provides CDR1 LGHDT and CDR2 YNNKEL. The CDR3 runs 14 amino acids, cysteine and phenylalanine included. Only the CDR3 DNA stays, 42 bases, in frame from base 1. This TCR derives from a woman at least 80 years old with acute or convalescent COVID-19. The chain links TRBV3-1 (or the pseudogene TRBV3-2) with TRBJ1-5; the D gene identity is not certain. Sequenced sample: peripheral blood. In nucleotides, the sequence is TGTGCCAGCAGCCAATACGTCAGTAATCAGCCCCAGCATTTT. This sequence encodes CASSQYVSNQPQHF.